This T cell receptor beta chain stems from a study of blood T cell repertoires in COVID-19. Overall study: Sources were T cells, B-cell-depleted T cells, or PBMCs; the material itself was cDNA or gDNA.

All enrollees were roughly 18 to 90 years old and from about two dozen US areas. As processed by the authors: Quantification of nucleated cells was approximated via reference gene primer amplification. Profiling relied on immunoSEQ multiplex PCR, and the TCRdb table lists in-frame clones only, not all of them. The V and J calls and clone size are taken from that table; D and trimming were inferred from the DNA. The table lists about 310,000 clones, around nine tenths of them singletons, with approximately 8.8% in the top ten. Trimming removed 3 bases at V and 3 bases at J, with 8 bases between. Germline loops: CDR1 MDHEN, CDR2 SYDVKM. CDR3 length: 13 amino acids.

The specimen was PBMCs or T cells enriched from blood (not recorded which). The V call is TRBV28, the J call TRBJ2-5, with D possibly TRBD2 on 6 matching bases. The origin of this receptor is a woman aged 40 to 50 who had recovered from COVID-19. The CDR3 DNA reads TGTGCCAGCAGTTTGGGCGGGGAAGAGACCCAGTACTTC. Translated, it gives CASSLGGEETQYF. The whole variable domain, filled in from reference TRBV28 and TRBJ2-5, reads DVKVTQSSRYLVKRTGEKVFLECVQDMDHENMFWYRQDPGLGLRLIYFSYDVKMKEKGDIPEGYSVSREKKERFSLILESASTNQTSMYLCASSLGGEETQYFGPGTRLLVL.